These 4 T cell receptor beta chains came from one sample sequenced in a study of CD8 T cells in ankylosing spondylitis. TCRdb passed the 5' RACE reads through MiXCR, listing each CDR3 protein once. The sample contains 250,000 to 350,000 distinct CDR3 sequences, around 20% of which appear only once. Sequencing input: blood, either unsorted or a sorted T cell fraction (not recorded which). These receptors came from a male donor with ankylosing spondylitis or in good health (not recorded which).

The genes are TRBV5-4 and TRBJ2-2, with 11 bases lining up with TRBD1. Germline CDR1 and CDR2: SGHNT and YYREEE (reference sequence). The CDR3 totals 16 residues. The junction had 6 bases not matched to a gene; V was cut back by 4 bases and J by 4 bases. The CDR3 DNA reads TGTGCCAGCAGCCCACCGGGACAGGGGGTCACCGGGGAGCTGTTTTTT. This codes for CASSPPGQGVTGELFF.

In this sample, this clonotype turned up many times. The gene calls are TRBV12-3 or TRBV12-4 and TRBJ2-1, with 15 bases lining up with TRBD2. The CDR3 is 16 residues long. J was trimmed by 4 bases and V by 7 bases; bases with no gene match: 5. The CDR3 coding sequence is TGTGCCAGCACCGGACTAGCGGGGGGGGTATACAATGAGCAGTTCTTC. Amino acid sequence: CASTGLAGGVYNEQFF.

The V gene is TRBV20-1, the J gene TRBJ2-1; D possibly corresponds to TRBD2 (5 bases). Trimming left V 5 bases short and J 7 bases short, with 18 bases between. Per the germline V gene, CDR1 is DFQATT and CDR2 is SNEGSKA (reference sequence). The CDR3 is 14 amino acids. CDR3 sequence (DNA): TGCAGTGCTCGGAGCGGTCCCAATTCAAATGAGCAGTTCTTC. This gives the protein CSARSGPNSNEQFF.

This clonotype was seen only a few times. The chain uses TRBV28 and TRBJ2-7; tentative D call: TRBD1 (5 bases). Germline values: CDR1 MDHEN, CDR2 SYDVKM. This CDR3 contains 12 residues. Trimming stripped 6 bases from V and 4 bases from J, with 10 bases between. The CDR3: CASSRAAYEQYV. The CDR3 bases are TGTGCCAGCAGCAGGGCCGCGTACGAGCAGTACGTC.